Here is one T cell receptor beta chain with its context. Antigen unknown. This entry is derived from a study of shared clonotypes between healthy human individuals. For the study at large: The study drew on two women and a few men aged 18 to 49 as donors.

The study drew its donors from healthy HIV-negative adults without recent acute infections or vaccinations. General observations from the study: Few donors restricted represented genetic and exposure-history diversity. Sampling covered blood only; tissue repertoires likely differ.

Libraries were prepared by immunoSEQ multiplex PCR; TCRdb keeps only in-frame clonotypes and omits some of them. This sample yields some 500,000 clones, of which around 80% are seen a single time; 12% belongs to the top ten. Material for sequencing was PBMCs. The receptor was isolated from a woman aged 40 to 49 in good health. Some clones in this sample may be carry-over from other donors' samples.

The CDR3 sequence is CASSPIAGPQRDGYTF. CDR3 DNA: TGTGCCAGCTCACCGATTGCGGGACCCCAAAGGGATGGCTACACCTTC. The chain couples TRBV18 to TRBJ1-2, with D possibly TRBD1 on 5 matching bases. The CDR3 extends over 16 amino acids. CDR1 is KGHSH and CDR2 is LQKENI in the germline V gene. V was pared by 3 bases and J by 6 bases, with 20 bases between. Complete variable domain (other parts from reference TRBV18 and TRBJ1-2): NAGVMQNPRHLVRRRGQEARLRCSPMKGHSHVYWYRQLPEEGLKFMVYLQKENIIDESGMPKERFSAEFPKEGPSILRIQQVVRGDSAAYFCASSPIAGPQRDGYTFGSGTRLTVV.